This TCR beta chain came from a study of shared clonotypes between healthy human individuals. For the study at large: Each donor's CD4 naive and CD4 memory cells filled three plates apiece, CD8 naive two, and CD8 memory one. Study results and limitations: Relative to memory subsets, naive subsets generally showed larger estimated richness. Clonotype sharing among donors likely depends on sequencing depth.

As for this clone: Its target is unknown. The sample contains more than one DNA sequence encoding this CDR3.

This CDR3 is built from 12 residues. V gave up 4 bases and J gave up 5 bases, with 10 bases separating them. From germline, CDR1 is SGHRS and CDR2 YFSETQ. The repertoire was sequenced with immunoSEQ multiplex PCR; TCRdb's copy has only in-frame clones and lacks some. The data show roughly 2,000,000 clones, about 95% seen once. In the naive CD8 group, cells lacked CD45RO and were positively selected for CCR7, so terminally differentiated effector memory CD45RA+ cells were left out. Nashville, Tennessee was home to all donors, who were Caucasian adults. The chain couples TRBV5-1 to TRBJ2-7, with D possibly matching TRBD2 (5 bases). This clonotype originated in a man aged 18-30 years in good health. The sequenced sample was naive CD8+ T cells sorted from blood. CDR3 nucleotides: TGCGCCAGCAGCCCTGAGGGCAACGAGCAGTACTTC. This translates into CASSPEGNEQYF.